Listed below are T cell receptor beta chains from one sample, sequenced in a study of response to subunit inactivated influenza vaccine. TCRdb independently ran MiXCR on the RT-PCR reads; one entry per CDR3 protein. Here the sample spans fewer than 800,000 distinct CDR3 sequences, 15% to 19% being singletons. Sequenced material: PBMCs from blood, taken 11 to 12 days after vaccination. Source of these receptors: a man aged 50-60 years who received an inactivated influenza vaccine. The conserved cysteine and the conserved F or W are not part of the CDR3 here. Each record gives: CDR3 protein, CDR3 length, V gene, J gene.

cdr3_aa: ASSWGTKLTGELF; cdr3_length: 13; v_call: TRBV27; j_call: TRBJ2-2
cdr3_aa: ASSLGDRTSEAF; cdr3_length: 12; v_call: TRBV28; j_call: TRBJ1-1
cdr3_aa: ASSLGDIAGQY; cdr3_length: 11; v_call: TRBV5-1; j_call: TRBJ2-7
cdr3_aa: ASSYGQSSNQPQH; cdr3_length: 13; v_call: TRBV6-2/TRBV6-3; j_call: TRBJ1-5
cdr3_aa: ASSARESPKNIQY; cdr3_length: 13; v_call: TRBV9; j_call: TRBJ2-4
cdr3_aa: RGSSGPKTQY; cdr3_length: 10; v_call: TRBV20-1; j_call: TRBJ2-5
cdr3_aa: ASRPTSPNTGELF; cdr3_length: 13; v_call: TRBV5-1; j_call: TRBJ2-2
cdr3_aa: ASSRPGRGTEAF; cdr3_length: 12; v_call: TRBV4-2; j_call: TRBJ1-1
cdr3_aa: ASSFDYSPNNEQF; cdr3_length: 13; v_call: TRBV5-1; j_call: TRBJ2-1
cdr3_aa: ASSPRGAWNTGELF; cdr3_length: 14; v_call: TRBV12-3/TRBV12-4; j_call: TRBJ2-2
cdr3_aa: ASSQAGIHNEQF; cdr3_length: 12; v_call: TRBV7-9; j_call: TRBJ2-1
cdr3_aa: ATSGDRETWGGYT; cdr3_length: 13; v_call: TRBV15; j_call: TRBJ1-2
cdr3_aa: AIGGGGGNEKLF; cdr3_length: 12; v_call: TRBV10-3; j_call: TRBJ1-4
cdr3_aa: ASSLGGRTNTEAF; cdr3_length: 13; v_call: TRBV12-3/TRBV12-4; j_call: TRBJ1-1
cdr3_aa: ASSSTGIPSYEQY; cdr3_length: 13; v_call: TRBV5-1; j_call: TRBJ2-7
cdr3_aa: SVDHFGLAGDTQY; cdr3_length: 13; v_call: TRBV29-1; j_call: TRBJ2-3
cdr3_aa: ASSGQPYGYT; cdr3_length: 10; v_call: TRBV28; j_call: TRBJ1-2
cdr3_aa: SASRQASTDTQY; cdr3_length: 12; v_call: TRBV20-1; j_call: TRBJ2-3
cdr3_aa: ASSLTSSGKTDTQY; cdr3_length: 14; v_call: TRBV7-8; j_call: TRBJ2-3
cdr3_aa: ASSPRVGMNTEAF; cdr3_length: 13; v_call: TRBV12-3/TRBV12-4; j_call: TRBJ1-1
cdr3_aa: ASSQGQLSNYGYT; cdr3_length: 13; v_call: TRBV3-1; j_call: TRBJ1-2
cdr3_aa: ASSPRGDGLYNEQF; cdr3_length: 14; v_call: TRBV9; j_call: TRBJ2-1
cdr3_aa: ASSLIPTSTDTQY; cdr3_length: 13; v_call: TRBV12-3/TRBV12-4; j_call: TRBJ2-3
cdr3_aa: ASSHRGLAGASDTQY; cdr3_length: 15; v_call: TRBV4-3; j_call: TRBJ2-3
cdr3_aa: SASKGGLVNEQY; cdr3_length: 12; v_call: TRBV20-1; j_call: TRBJ2-7
cdr3_aa: ASSTGTSNGGYT; cdr3_length: 12; v_call: TRBV19; j_call: TRBJ1-2
cdr3_aa: ATSELLAGGSTDTQY; cdr3_length: 15; v_call: TRBV24-1; j_call: TRBJ2-3
cdr3_aa: ASTRTSGRVAGELF; cdr3_length: 14; v_call: TRBV19; j_call: TRBJ2-2
cdr3_aa: ASRTSGINTGELF; cdr3_length: 13; v_call: TRBV6-1; j_call: TRBJ2-2
cdr3_aa: SARDRQGVRSYEQY; cdr3_length: 14; v_call: TRBV20-1; j_call: TRBJ2-7
cdr3_aa: SVSFGGVDEQY; cdr3_length: 11; v_call: TRBV29-1; j_call: TRBJ2-7
cdr3_aa: ASSLGMNTEAS; cdr3_length: 11; v_call: TRBV27; j_call: TRBJ1-1
cdr3_aa: ASRHGAGGANEQY; cdr3_length: 13; v_call: TRBV7-2; j_call: TRBJ2-7
cdr3_aa: ASSFLARPYEQY; cdr3_length: 12; v_call: TRBV11-2; j_call: TRBJ2-7
cdr3_aa: ASSYGTSGSETQY; cdr3_length: 13; v_call: TRBV6-2/TRBV6-3; j_call: TRBJ2-5
cdr3_aa: ASSYDNSRVTQY; cdr3_length: 12; v_call: TRBV6-5; j_call: TRBJ2-5
cdr3_aa: AWSAGTDTEAF; cdr3_length: 11; v_call: TRBV30; j_call: TRBJ1-1
cdr3_aa: ASSSGTDYGYT; cdr3_length: 11; v_call: TRBV6-5; j_call: TRBJ1-2
cdr3_aa: ATSINRNTGELF; cdr3_length: 12; v_call: TRBV15; j_call: TRBJ2-2
cdr3_aa: ASSSRTGFNYGYT; cdr3_length: 13; v_call: TRBV12-3/TRBV12-4; j_call: TRBJ1-2
cdr3_aa: ASSLSAGWWNTGELF; cdr3_length: 15; v_call: TRBV12-3/TRBV12-4; j_call: TRBJ2-2
cdr3_aa: ASSPHGGSNYGYT; cdr3_length: 13; v_call: TRBV7-3; j_call: TRBJ1-2
cdr3_aa: ASSPAINSQGRAKNIQY; cdr3_length: 17; v_call: TRBV11-1; j_call: TRBJ2-4
cdr3_aa: ASTWVGQYQETQY; cdr3_length: 13; v_call: TRBV6-1; j_call: TRBJ2-5
cdr3_aa: ASSVRGAGELF; cdr3_length: 11; v_call: TRBV5-1; j_call: TRBJ2-2